The 2 T cell receptor beta chains given below trace back to one sample, sequenced in a study of spatial heterogeneity in lung cancer (dated by TCRdb to about 2019). Findings and caveats that apply to the study as a whole: The tumor nonsynonymous mutation count correlated with the number of expanded intratumoral alpha and beta TCRs.

The time point label, as the study defines it: sample taken at primary tumor resection. To prepare the library, 5' RACE was applied. The data were produced on a NextSeq 500. TCRdb's own reprocessing of the public reads used fastp at Q25 and MiXCR and kept productive beta chains. Each CDR3 protein gets just one entry, which takes the most common genes and DNA from the rows behind it. This sample comprises 100,000 to 110,000 distinct CDR3 sequences, approximately 4.4% of them detected only once. The ten largest clones represent 21% of the sample. Their recognized antigens are unknown. Source: lung tumor tissue, taken at surgery. These receptors were taken from a male donor with early-stage non-small cell lung cancer.

In this sample, this clonotype turned up many times. The genes are TRBV4-1 and TRBJ2-7; TRBD2 matches 9 bases. Germline-derived CDR1 and CDR2 are MGHRA and YSYEKL. J was trimmed by 0 bases and V by 4 bases; bases with no gene match: 4. This CDR3 comprises 15 residues. In nucleotides, the CDR3 is TGCGCCAGCAGCCGTAGCGGGAGTCCCTCCTACGAGCAGTACTTC. It translates to CASSRSGSPSYEQYF.

V gene TRBV7-9 combines with J gene TRBJ2-7; TRBD2 matches at 12 bases. The CDR3 spans 15 residues. V lost 5 bases and J lost 6; bases outside the gene matches: 8. Germline values: CDR1 SEHNR, CDR2 FQNEAQ (reference sequence). The CDR3 region has the DNA TGTGCCAGCAGCCCCCGGCTAGCGGGAGGGGGCGAGCAGTACTTC. Its translation: CASSPRLAGGGEQYF.